These 31 T cell receptor beta chains came from one sample sequenced in a study of control samples from healthy donors and cancer patients (dated by TCRdb to the early 2020s). Library preparation employed the immunoSEQ multiplex PCR assay. This is the immuneACCESS table as TCRdb keeps it, with only in-frame sequences that have V and J called. A part of the clones is gone; compared with another copy, unresolved V genes explain less than half, and the rest is unexplained. For this sample there are about 220,000 clones; about 95% appear just once. The top ten hold about 1.6% of the sample. Material: blood. Every receptor here comes from a man over 45 in good health.

The rearrangement joins TRBV6-2 or TRBV6-3 to TRBJ1-2, with 7 bases identical to TRBD1. Germline CDR1 MNHEY, CDR2 SVGEGT. J lost 2 bases, V lost 2 bases, and 2 bases had no gene match. The CDR3 sequence is 14 residues long. The CDR3 loop reads CASSYRGRNYGYTF. DNA of the CDR3: TGTGCCAGCAGTTACAGGGGGCGCAACTATGGCTACACCTTC.

This clone was counted once. V gene TRBV24-1 combines with J gene TRBJ1-1; D is ambiguous. V gave up 7 bases and J gave up 0 bases, with 2 bases separating them. CDR3 length: 11 residues. The germline V gene has CDR1 KGHDR and CDR2 SFDVKD. As DNA, the CDR3 is TGTGCCACCAGGATGAACACTGAAGCTTTCTTT. The encoded protein is CATRMNTEAFF.

In nucleotides, the CDR3 is TGTGCCAGCAGCCGCACAGGGGAAGGCCAGCCCCAGCATTTT. As protein: CASSRTGEGQPQHF. This chain links TRBV4-2 with TRBJ1-5, with 7 bases aligning to TRBD1. J was trimmed by 7 bases and V by 4 bases; bases with no gene match: 7. Germline V gene lookup returns CDR1 LGHNA and CDR2 YNFKEQ. This CDR3 spans 14 amino acids.

This chain joins TRBV24-1 and TRBJ1-5; D gene ambiguous. This CDR3 region has 13 residues. The germline V gene encodes CDR1 KGHDR and CDR2 SFDVKD. Trimming shortened V by 10 bases and J by 2 bases, and 11 bases separated the two germline ends. The CDR3 sequence: CATKGPGNQPQHF. In DNA, the CDR3 is TGTGCCACTAAAGGGCCGGGCAATCAGCCCCAGCATTTT.

This clone appeared a single time. The chain carries TRBV5-8 and TRBJ2-7; a possible D gene is TRBD2 (5 bases). The CDR3 totals 14 residues. CDR1 is SGHTS, CDR2 YDEGEE, per germline. The V end was cut by 2 bases, the J end by 3 bases, with 12 bases between. CDR3 in DNA: TGTGCCAGCAGCTTCCCCGGGGTTTACTACGAGCAGTACGTC. This translates into CASSFPGVYYEQYV.

V is TRBV19 and J is TRBJ1-1, with 9 positions matching TRBD1. The CDR3 covers 17 residues. V dropped 8 bases and J dropped 0; count of bases not matched to a gene: 13. Germline assignment: CDR1 LNHDA and CDR2 SQIVND (reference sequence). CDR3 nucleotides: TGTGCCAGTGGAAAAGGACAGGGGACCCTTATGAACACTGAAGCTTTCTTT. Translating gives CASGKGQGTLMNTEAFF.

The V call is TRBV20-1, the J call TRBJ1-1, with D hard to call. The CDR3 totals 12 residues. Trimming left V 3 bases short and J 6 bases short, with 11 bases between. Germline lookup yields CDR1 DFQATT and CDR2 SNEGSKA (reference sequence). The CDR3 loop reads CSASKVGAEAFF. The CDR3 DNA reads TGCAGTGCTAGTAAGGTTGGGGCTGAAGCTTTCTTT.

The chain couples TRBV19 to TRBJ2-7, with D perhaps TRBD2 (5 bases). The CDR3 has 13 residues. The ends were cut back, 4 bases at V and 1 base at J, with 8 bases in the middle. CDR1 and CDR2 (germline): LNHDA, SQIVND (reference sequence). The CDR3: CASSKEGSYEQYF. The CDR3 region has the DNA TGTGCCAGTAGTAAAGAGGGATCCTACGAGCAGTACTTC.

The genes are TRBV9 and TRBJ1-2; D is undetermined. V shed 0 bases and J shed 7 bases, with 28 bases lying between them. Per the germline V gene, CDR1 is SGDLS and CDR2 is YYNGEE. The CDR3 extends over 19 amino acids. CDR3 amino acids: CASSVAVRDPTFLYGGYTF. DNA of the CDR3: TGTGCCAGCAGCGTAGCTGTAAGGGATCCGACATTTCTCTATGGTGGCTACACCTTC.

About this clone itself: The same CDR3 arises from other DNA sequences in this sample as well. J is TRBJ2-5 and V is TRBV5-1; 8 bases line up with TRBD2. Germline assignment: CDR1 SGHRS and CDR2 YFSETQ. The CDR3 has 13 amino acids. V gave up 0 bases and J gave up 5 bases; unmatched junction bases: 0. The CDR3 loop is CASSLAGGETQYF. The CDR3 DNA sequence: TGCGCCAGCAGCTTGGCGGGAGGGGAGACCCAGTACTTC.

A single count supports this clone. The chain recombines TRBV5-6 with TRBJ2-6; D is possibly TRBD1 or TRBD2 (6 bases each). The V gene lost 3 bases and the J gene lost 3 bases, with 13 bases spanning the gap. Germline V gene data show CDR1 as SGHDT and CDR2 as YYEEEE. This CDR3 comprises 16 residues. The CDR3 nucleotides are TGTGCCAGCAGCTGGGGGGCGGTGAGTGGGGCCAACGTCCTGACTTTC. This translates into CASSWGAVSGANVLTF. The variable domain in full, with the rest retrieved from reference TRBV5-6 and TRBJ2-6, is DAGVTQSPTHLIKTRGQQVTLRCSPKSGHDTVSWYQQALGQGPQFIFQYYEEEERQRGNFPDRFSGHQFPNYSSELNVNALLLGDSALYLCASSWGAVSGANVLTFGAGSRLTVL.

V gene TRBV5-6 combines with J gene TRBJ1-6; no firm D call. Germline values: CDR1 SGHDT, CDR2 YYEEEE. The V and J ends lost 2 bases and 0 bases respectively, with 9 bases between them. This CDR3 contains 16 residues. The CDR3 coding sequence is TGTGCCAGCAGCTTCGTGGGAAGCTCCTATAATTCACCCCTCCACTTT. Protein product: CASSFVGSSYNSPLHF.

This chain links TRBV6-2 or TRBV6-3 with TRBJ1-2; no reliable D call. CDR1 is MNHEY and CDR2 is SVGEGT in the germline V gene. The V end was cut by 5 bases, the J end by 8 bases, with 21 bases between. The CDR3 is made up of 15 amino acids. In nucleotides, the CDR3 is TGTGCCAGCAGTCACGGGAATGCTATTTGGAGGGGCTACACCTTC. Amino acid sequence: CASSHGNAIWRGYTF.

V gene TRBV5-1 combines with J gene TRBJ1-3, with no clear D. V was pared by 0 bases and J by 2 bases, with 9 bases between. Germline V gene data show CDR1 as SGHRS and CDR2 as YFSETQ. This CDR3 comprises 15 residues. CDR3 coding DNA: TGCGCCAGCAGCTTGGACGGGGAACCTGGAAACACCATATATTTT. Protein: CASSLDGEPGNTIYF.

This clone was seen once. The chain carries TRBV29-1 and TRBJ2-1; D is ambiguous. The germline V gene encodes CDR1 SQVTM and CDR2 ANQGSEA. V lost 7 bases and J 9 bases, leaving 10 bases between the germline ends. The CDR3 is made up of 10 amino acids. The CDR3 reads CSARRSEQFF. The CDR3 DNA reads TGCAGCGCCCGGCGTAGTGAGCAGTTCTTC.

The chain joins TRBV6-5 to TRBJ2-3, with D perhaps given as TRBD1 or TRBD2 (5 bases each). CDR1 and CDR2 (germline): MNHEY, SVGAGI. CDR3 size: 15 residues. V lost 2 bases and J lost 7, with 16 bases in between. DNA of the CDR3: TGTGCCAGCAGTTACCCTGGAGCGAGGGGCCATACGCAGTATTTT. Translation gives CASSYPGARGHTQYF.

Comment on this clone: Other DNA sequences within the sample encode an identical CDR3. The chain links TRBV18 to TRBJ1-1; D possibly corresponds to TRBD1 (5 bases). Between the trimmed V and J ends, which lost 2 bases and 1 base, there was a span of 5 bases. Germline V gene lookup returns CDR1 KGHSH and CDR2 LQKENI. The CDR3 consists of 13 residues. CDR3 region: CASSPGGNTEAFF. The CDR3 bases are TGTGCCAGCTCACCAGGGGGGAACACTGAAGCTTTCTTT.

The chain recombines TRBV24-1 with TRBJ2-3, with D perhaps TRBD2 (5 bases). The CDR3 runs to 17 residues. V gave up 7 bases and J gave up 5 bases, with 24 bases separating them. Germline V CDR1 and CDR2: KGHDR, SFDVKD. The CDR3 is CATRGNPGHEGGDTQYF. In nucleotides, the CDR3 is TGTGCCACCAGAGGAAACCCCGGGCACGAGGGTGGAGATACGCAGTATTTT.

V is TRBV30 and J is TRBJ1-2, with a possible D match to TRBD1 (6 bases). Germline CDR1 and CDR2: GTSNPN and SVGIG (reference sequence). The CDR3 is made up of 14 amino acids. V lost 3 bases and J lost 2, with 13 bases in between. The CDR3 coding sequence is TGTGCCTGGAGCTCGGGGCAGGGGAACTATGGCTACACCTTC. It specifies CAWSSGQGNYGYTF. The full variable domain, in which reference TRBV30 and TRBJ1-2 provide the parts outside the CDR3, is SQTIHQWPATLVQPVGSPLSLECTVEGTSNPNLYWYRQAAGRGLQLLFYSVGIGQISSEVPQNLSASRPQDRQFILSSKKLLLSDSGFYLCAWSSGQGNYGYTFGSGTRLTVV.

This clone was recorded a few times. The gene calls are TRBV6-5 and TRBJ2-2; 7 bases align to TRBD1. Trimming at V came to 5 bases and at J to 4 bases, leaving 7 bases not matched to a gene. CDR3 length equals 15 residues. Looked up from germline, CDR1 is MNHEY and CDR2 is SVGAGI. CDR3 amino acids: CASSPGDRVTGELFF. The CDR3 DNA reads as TGTGCCAGCAGTCCAGGGGACAGAGTCACCGGGGAGCTGTTTTTT.

The chain joins TRBV10-2 to TRBJ2-3; 11 nucleotides agree with TRBD2. This CDR3 is built from 14 residues. With 8 bases clipped from V and 4 bases from J, the junction kept 5 bases outside the gene matches. The germline V gene has CDR1 WSHSY and CDR2 SAAADI. This CDR3 reads CASSTSGAPDTQYF. Written as DNA, the CDR3 is TGCGCCAGCTCGACTAGCGGGGCCCCAGATACGCAGTATTTT.

The chain couples TRBV28 to TRBJ1-1, with 7 bases matching TRBD1. CDR1 and CDR2 (germline): MDHEN, SYDVKM. Losses at the gene ends were 1 base for V and 1 base for J; bases not matched to a gene: 3. The CDR3 totals 15 residues. The CDR3 loop reads CASSLSSGGNTEAFF. The DNA of the CDR3 is TGTGCCAGCAGTTTATCTTCAGGGGGGAACACTGAAGCTTTCTTT.

This clone was detected only a few times. This rearrangement joins TRBV24-1 to TRBJ1-2; 11 nucleotides align to TRBD1. With 4 bases clipped from V and 2 bases from J, the junction kept 2 bases outside the gene matches. The length of the CDR3 is 15 residues. CDR1 is KGHDR, CDR2 SFDVKD, per germline. Here the CDR3 reads CATSDGQGANYGYTF. The CDR3 DNA follows: TGTGCCACCAGTGACGGACAGGGGGCGAACTATGGCTACACCTTC.

This clone was seen only a few times. The chain recombines TRBV3-1 (or the pseudogene TRBV3-2) with TRBJ1-6; the D gene is possibly TRBD1 (5 bases). Germline values: CDR1 LGHDT, CDR2 YNNKEL (reference sequence). This CDR3 contains 16 residues. The germline V and J ends were trimmed by 2 bases and 3 bases, with 11 bases remaining between them. Written as DNA, the CDR3 is TGTGCCAGCAGCCAAACACAGGTTTACTATAATTCACCCCTCCACTTT. It specifies CASSQTQVYYNSPLHF.

The CDR3 reads CATRGSYEQYV. In DNA, the CDR3 is TGTGCCACTCGAGGGAGCTACGAGCAGTACGTC. The chain recombines TRBV28 with TRBJ2-7, with D possibly matching TRBD2 (5 bases). Germline CDR1 reads MDHEN; CDR2 reads SYDVKM. With 10 bases removed from V and 3 bases from J, the gap between germline ends came to 10 bases. CDR3 length: 11 amino acids.

The chain carries TRBV29-1 and TRBJ2-7; possibly TRBD1 or TRBD2 for D (5 bases each). Trimming shortened V by 4 bases and J by 6 bases, and 10 bases separated the two germline ends. Germline V gives CDR1 SQVTM, CDR2 ANQGSEA. This CDR3 region has 11 residues. The CDR3 DNA reads as TGCAGCGTTGCTCCCGGGGCCGAGCAGTACTTC. Translated, it gives CSVAPGAEQYF.

To note about this clone: Compared with germline, one end of the junction differs, possibly owing to a read error. The chain couples TRBV19 to TRBJ1-5; D is ambiguous. Germline values: CDR1 LNHDA, CDR2 SQIVND (reference sequence). The CDR3 runs 16 residues. CDR3 nucleotides: TGTGCCAGTAGTATATCCCCCGACAAAGGGAATCGGCCCCAGCATTTT. This gives the protein CASSISPDKGNRPQHF.

V and J are TRBV28 and TRBJ1-5, with unresolved D. Germline values: CDR1 MDHEN, CDR2 SYDVKM. V dropped 7 bases and J dropped 5 bases, with 15 bases sitting between them. The CDR3 runs to 14 residues. The CDR3 nucleotides are TGTGCCAGCAAACAGAGGACGAAGGATCAGCCCCAGCATTTT. Its protein product is CASKQRTKDQPQHF.

The chain employs TRBV6-6 and TRBJ2-5; possible D gene TRBD2, 5 bases. CDR1 MNHNY and CDR2 SVGAGI come from the germline V gene (reference sequence). This CDR3 spans 12 amino acids. Trimming pared 2 bases from V and 5 bases from J, leaving 6 bases between. The CDR3 is CASSYTGETQYF. The CDR3 DNA is TGTGCCAGCAGTTACACGGGGGAGACCCAGTACTTC.

This chain connects TRBV14 to TRBJ1-1; no reliable D call. This CDR3 is built from 12 residues. With 1 base removed from V and 6 bases from J, the gap between germline ends came to 6 bases. Germline CDR1 is SGHDN and CDR2 is FVKESK. The CDR3 DNA reads as TGTGCCAGCAGCCAAGCAGTAGCTGAAGCTTTCTTT. As protein: CASSQAVAEAFF.

CDR3 sequence (DNA): TGTGCCAGCAGTGCCGGTGGACAGCCGACTGGCTACACCTTC. It translates to CASSAGGQPTGYTF. This sequence joins TRBV6-4 and TRBJ1-2; tentatively, D is TRBD1 (6 bases). Trimming removed 4 bases from V and 7 bases from J, with 16 bases in between. CDR1 and CDR2 from the germline V gene are MRHNA and SNTAGT. The CDR3 is made up of 14 amino acids.